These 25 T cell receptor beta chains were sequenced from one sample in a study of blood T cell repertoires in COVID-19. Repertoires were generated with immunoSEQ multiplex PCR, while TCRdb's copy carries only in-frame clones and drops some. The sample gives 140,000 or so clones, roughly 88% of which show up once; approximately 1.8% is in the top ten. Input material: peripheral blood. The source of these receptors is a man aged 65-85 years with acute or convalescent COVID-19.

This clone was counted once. The CDR3 sequence is CASSLVSLRNARPQHF. The CDR3 DNA reads as TGTGCCAGCAGCTTGGTTTCTTTACGCAACGCGCGGCCCCAGCATTTT. V is TRBV5-5 and J is TRBJ1-5; D is unclear. The CDR3 length is 16 residues. Germline-derived CDR1 and CDR2 are SGHKS and YYEKEE (reference sequence). The germline V and J ends were trimmed by 0 bases and 9 bases, with 19 bases remaining between them. Full variable domain (missing parts from reference TRBV5-5 and TRBJ1-5): DAGVTQSPTHLIKTRGQQVTLRCSPISGHKSVSWYQQVLGQGPQFIFQYYEKEERGRGNFPDRFSARQFPNYSSELNVNALLLGDSALYLCASSLVSLRNARPQHFGDGTRLSIL.

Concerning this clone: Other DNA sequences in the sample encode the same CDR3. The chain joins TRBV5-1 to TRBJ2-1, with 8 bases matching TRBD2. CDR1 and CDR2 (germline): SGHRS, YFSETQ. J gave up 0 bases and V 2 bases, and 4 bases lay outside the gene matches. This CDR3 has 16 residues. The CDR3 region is CASSLLAGSSYNEQFF. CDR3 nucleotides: TGCGCCAGCAGCTTATTAGCGGGGAGCTCCTACAATGAGCAGTTCTTC.

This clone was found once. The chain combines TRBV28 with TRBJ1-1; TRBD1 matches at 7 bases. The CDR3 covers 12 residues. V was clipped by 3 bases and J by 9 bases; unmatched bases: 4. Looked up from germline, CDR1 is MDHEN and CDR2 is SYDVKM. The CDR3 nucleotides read TGTGCCAGCAGTTTCCCACAGGGGAAAGCTTTCTTT. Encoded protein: CASSFPQGKAFF.

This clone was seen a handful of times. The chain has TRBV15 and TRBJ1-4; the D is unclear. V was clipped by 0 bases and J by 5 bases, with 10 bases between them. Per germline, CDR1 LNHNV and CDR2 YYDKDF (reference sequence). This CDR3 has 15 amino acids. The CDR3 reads CATSRDPAGNEKLFF. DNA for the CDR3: TGTGCCACCAGCAGAGATCCGGCAGGAAATGAAAAACTGTTTTTT.

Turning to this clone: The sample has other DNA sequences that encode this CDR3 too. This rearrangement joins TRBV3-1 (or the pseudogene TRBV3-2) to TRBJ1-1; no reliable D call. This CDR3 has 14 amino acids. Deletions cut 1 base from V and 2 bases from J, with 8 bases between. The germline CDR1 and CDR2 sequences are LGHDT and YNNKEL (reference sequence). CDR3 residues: CASSQVGVNTEAFF. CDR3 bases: TGTGCCAGCAGCCAAGTCGGAGTTAACACTGAAGCTTTCTTT.

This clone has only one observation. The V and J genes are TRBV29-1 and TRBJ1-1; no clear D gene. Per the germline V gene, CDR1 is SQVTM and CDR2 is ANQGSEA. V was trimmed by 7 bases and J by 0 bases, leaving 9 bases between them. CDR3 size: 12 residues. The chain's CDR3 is CSAERVNTEAFF. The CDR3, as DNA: TGCAGCGCCGAACGGGTGAACACTGAAGCTTTCTTT.

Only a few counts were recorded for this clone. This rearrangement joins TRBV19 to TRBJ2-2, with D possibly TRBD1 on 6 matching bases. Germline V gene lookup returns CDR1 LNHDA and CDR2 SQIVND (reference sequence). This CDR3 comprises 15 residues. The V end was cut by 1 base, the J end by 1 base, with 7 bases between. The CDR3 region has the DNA TGTGCCAGTAGTATAGGGACAGTGAACACCGGGGAGCTGTTTTTT. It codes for CASSIGTVNTGELFF.

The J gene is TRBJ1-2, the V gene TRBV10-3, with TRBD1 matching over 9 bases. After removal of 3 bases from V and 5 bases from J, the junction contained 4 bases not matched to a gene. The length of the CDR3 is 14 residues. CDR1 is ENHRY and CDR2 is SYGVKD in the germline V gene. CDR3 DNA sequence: TGTGCCATCAGTGAACAGGGGGCAGGGTATGGCTACACCTTC. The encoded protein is CAISEQGAGYGYTF.

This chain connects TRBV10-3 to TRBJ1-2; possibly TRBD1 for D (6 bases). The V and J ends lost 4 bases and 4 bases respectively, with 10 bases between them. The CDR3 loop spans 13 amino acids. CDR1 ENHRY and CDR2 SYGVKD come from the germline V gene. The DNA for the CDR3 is TGTGCCATCAGTGGACAGGAAGTCTATGGCTACACCTTC. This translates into CAISGQEVYGYTF.

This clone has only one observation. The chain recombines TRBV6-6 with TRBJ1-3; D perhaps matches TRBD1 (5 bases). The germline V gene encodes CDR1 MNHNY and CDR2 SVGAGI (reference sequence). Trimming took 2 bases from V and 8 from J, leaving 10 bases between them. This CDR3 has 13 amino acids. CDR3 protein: CASSYRQGHTIYF. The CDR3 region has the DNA TGTGCCAGCAGTTACCGGCAGGGTCACACCATATATTTT.

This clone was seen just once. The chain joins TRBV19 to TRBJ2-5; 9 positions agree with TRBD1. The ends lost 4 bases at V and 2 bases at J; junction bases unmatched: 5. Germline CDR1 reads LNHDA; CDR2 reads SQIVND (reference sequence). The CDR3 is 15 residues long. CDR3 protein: CASSTGQGLQETQYF. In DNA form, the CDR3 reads TGTGCCAGTAGTACGGGACAGGGATTGCAAGAGACCCAGTACTTC.

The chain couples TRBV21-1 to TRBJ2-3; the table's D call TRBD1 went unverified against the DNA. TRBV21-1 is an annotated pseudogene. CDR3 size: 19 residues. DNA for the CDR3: TGTGCCAGCAGCATAGGGACAGGGGGCACTAAGACTAGCACAGATACGCAGTATTTT. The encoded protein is CASSIGTGGTKTSTDTQYF.

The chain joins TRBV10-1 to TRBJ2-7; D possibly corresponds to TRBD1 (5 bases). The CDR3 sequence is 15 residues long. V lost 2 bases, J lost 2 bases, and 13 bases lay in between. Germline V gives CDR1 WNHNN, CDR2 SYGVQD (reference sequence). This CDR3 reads CASSEGAGPTYEQYF. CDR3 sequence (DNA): TGCGCCAGCAGTGAGGGAGCAGGGCCTACCTACGAGCAGTACTTC.

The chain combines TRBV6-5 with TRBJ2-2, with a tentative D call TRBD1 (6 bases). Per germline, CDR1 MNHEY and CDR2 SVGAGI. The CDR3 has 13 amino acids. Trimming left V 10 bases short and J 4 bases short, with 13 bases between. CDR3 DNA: TGTGCCACCACCGGGACAATCACCGGGGAGCTGTTTTTT. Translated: CATTGTITGELFF.

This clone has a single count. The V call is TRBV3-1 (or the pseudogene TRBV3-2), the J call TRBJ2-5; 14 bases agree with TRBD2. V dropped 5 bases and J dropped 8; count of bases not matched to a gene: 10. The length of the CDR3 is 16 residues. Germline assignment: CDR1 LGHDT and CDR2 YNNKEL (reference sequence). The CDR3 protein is CASSSGLAGEGKTQYF. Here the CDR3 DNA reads TGTGCCAGCAGCTCGGGACTAGCGGGAGAGGGGAAAACCCAGTACTTC.

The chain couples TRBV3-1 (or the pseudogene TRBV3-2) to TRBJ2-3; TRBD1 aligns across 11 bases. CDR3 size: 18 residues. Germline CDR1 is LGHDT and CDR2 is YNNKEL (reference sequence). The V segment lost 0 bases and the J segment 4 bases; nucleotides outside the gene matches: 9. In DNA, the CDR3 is TGTGCCAGCAGCCAAGAGGCCTTTGCGGGACAGGGGGCAGATACGCAGTATTTT. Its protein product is CASSQEAFAGQGADTQYF.

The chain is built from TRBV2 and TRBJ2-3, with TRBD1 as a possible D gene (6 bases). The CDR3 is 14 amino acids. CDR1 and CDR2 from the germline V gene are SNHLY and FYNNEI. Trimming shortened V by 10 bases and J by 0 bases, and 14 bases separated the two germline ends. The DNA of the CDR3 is TGTGCCACCCCAGCGGACAGTAGCACAGATACGCAGTATTTT. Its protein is CATPADSSTDTQYF.

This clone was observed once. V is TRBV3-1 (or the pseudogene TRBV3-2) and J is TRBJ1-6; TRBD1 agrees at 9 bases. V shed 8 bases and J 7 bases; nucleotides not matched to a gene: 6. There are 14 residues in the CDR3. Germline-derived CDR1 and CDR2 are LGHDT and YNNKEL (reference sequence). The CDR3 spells CASGPGQGNSPLHF. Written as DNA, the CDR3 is TGTGCCAGCGGGCCGGGACAGGGAAATTCACCCCTCCACTTT.

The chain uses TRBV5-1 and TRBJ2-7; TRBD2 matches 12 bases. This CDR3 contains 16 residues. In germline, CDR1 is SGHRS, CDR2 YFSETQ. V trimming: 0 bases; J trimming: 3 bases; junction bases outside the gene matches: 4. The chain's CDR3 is CASSLGLAGGVYEQYF. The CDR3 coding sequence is TGCGCCAGCAGCTTGGGGCTAGCGGGAGGGGTCTACGAGCAGTACTTC.

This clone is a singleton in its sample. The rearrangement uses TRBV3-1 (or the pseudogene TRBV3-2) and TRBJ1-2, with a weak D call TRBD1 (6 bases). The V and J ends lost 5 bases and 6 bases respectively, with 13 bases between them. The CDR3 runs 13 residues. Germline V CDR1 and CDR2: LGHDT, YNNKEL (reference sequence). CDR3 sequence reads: CASSSQQGNGYTF. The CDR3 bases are TGTGCCAGCAGCTCACAACAGGGTAATGGCTACACCTTC.

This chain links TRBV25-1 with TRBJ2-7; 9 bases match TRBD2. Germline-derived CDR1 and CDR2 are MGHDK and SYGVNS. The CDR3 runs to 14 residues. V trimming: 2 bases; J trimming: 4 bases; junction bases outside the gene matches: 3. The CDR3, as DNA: TGTGCCAGCAGTGAACTAGCGGGGAGTTACGAGCAGTACTTC. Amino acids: CASSELAGSYEQYF.

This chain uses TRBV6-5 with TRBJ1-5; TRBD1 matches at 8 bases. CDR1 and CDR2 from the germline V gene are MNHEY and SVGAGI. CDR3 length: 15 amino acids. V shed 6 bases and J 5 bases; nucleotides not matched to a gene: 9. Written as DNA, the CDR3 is TGTGCCAGCAGGCGGACAGGGACTACGGATCAGCCCCAGCATTTT. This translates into CASRRTGTTDQPQHF.

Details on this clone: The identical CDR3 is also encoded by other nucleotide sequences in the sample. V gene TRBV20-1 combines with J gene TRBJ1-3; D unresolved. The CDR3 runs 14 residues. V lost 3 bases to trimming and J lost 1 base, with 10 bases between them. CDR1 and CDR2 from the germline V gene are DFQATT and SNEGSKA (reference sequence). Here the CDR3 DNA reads TGCAGTGCTAGTCGGGAGTCGTCTGGAAACACCATATATTTT. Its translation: CSASRESSGNTIYF.

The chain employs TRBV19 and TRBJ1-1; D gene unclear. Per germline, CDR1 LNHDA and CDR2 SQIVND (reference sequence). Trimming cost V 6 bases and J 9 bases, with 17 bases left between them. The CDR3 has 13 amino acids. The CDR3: CASSPGGTTQAFF. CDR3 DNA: TGTGCCAGTAGCCCGGGAGGCACAACCCAAGCTTTCTTT.

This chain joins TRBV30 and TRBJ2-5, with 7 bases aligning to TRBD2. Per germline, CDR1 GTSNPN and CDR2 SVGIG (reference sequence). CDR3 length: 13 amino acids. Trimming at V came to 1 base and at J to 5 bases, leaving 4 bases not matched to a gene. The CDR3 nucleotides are TGTGCCTGGAGTGCCTCCGGGGGGGAGACCCAGTACTTC. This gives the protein CAWSASGGETQYF.